The 9 T cell receptor beta chains below were found in one sample sequenced in a study of response to subunit inactivated influenza vaccine. One entry per CDR3 protein, called by TCRdb with MiXCR from the RT-PCR reads. The data contain a few hundred thousand distinct CDR3 sequences, approximately 20% of them singletons. This specimen was PBMCs from blood, taken about 19 months after vaccination. The source is a man aged 50 to 69 who received an inactivated influenza vaccine.

The chain recombines TRBV2 with TRBJ1-2, with D unresolved. Germline-derived CDR1 and CDR2 are SNHLY and FYNNEI. Trimming cost V 6 bases and J 5 bases, with 22 bases left between them. The CDR3 covers 16 residues. The DNA of the CDR3 is TGTGCCAGCAGCCCCTGGGTCGACGGGGAATTGTATGGCTACACCTTC. Translating it yields CASSPWVDGELYGYTF.

This clonotype was counted a few times. V and J are TRBV12-3 or TRBV12-4 and TRBJ1-1, with D tentatively TRBD1 (5 bases). Trimming took off 3 bases at V and 5 bases at J, with 13 bases between the two ends. The CDR3 covers 14 residues. CDR3 sequence (DNA): TGTGCCAGCAGTTTGGCAGGGAGGGGTACTGAAGCTTTCTTT. Amino acid sequence: CASSLAGRGTEAFF.

The rearrangement joins TRBV20-1 to TRBJ1-6, with D perhaps matching TRBD1 (5 bases). V lost 4 bases, J lost 0 bases, and 10 bases lay in between. From germline, CDR1 is DFQATT and CDR2 SNEGSKA (reference sequence). This CDR3 comprises 15 residues. The CDR3, as DNA: TGCAGTGCTATATCAGGGAGCTCCTATAATTCACCCCTCCACTTT. It is translated as CSAISGSSYNSPLHF.

The gene calls are TRBV20-1 and TRBJ2-1; D assignment may be TRBD1 or TRBD2 (5 bases each). Trimming took off 6 bases at V and 0 bases at J, with 15 bases between the two ends. The CDR3 consists of 15 residues. The germline V gene has CDR1 DFQATT and CDR2 SNEGSKA (reference sequence). The CDR3: CSASRDASSYNEQFF. The CDR3 DNA reads as TGCAGTGCGAGTCGGGACGCAAGCTCCTACAATGAGCAGTTCTTC.

The chain carries TRBV4-1 and TRBJ2-1; D uncertain. The germline V and J ends were trimmed by 4 bases and 5 bases, with 18 bases remaining between them. CDR1 and CDR2 from the germline V gene are MGHRA and YSYEKL. CDR3 size: 16 residues. The CDR3 sequence: CASSPRTGILHNEQFF. The CDR3 coding sequence is TGCGCCAGCAGCCCGCGCACGGGTATACTCCACAATGAGCAGTTCTTC.

J is TRBJ1-2 and V is TRBV6-1; 8 bases match TRBD1. Germline CDR1 and CDR2: MNHNS and SASEGT. There are 16 residues in the CDR3. The V segment lost 6 bases and the J segment 8 bases; nucleotides outside the gene matches: 17. In DNA, the CDR3 is TGTGCCAGCAGCTTTCCAACGGGTCAGGGGGCGAGAGGCTACACCTTC. Translation gives CASSFPTGQGARGYTF.

The sample holds a few counts of this clonotype. The chain employs TRBV5-1 and TRBJ2-1; TRBD2 might be the D (5 bases). V shed 2 bases and J shed 0 bases, with 9 bases lying between them. Germline CDR1 is SGHRS and CDR2 is YFSETQ. There are 15 residues in the CDR3. The CDR3 is CASSFTAGSYNEQFF. DNA for the CDR3: TGCGCCAGCAGCTTTACGGCGGGCTCCTACAATGAGCAGTTCTTC.

This clonotype has just a few counts. The V call is TRBV5-1, the J call TRBJ2-7; weak D call: TRBD1 (6 bases). V was shortened by 4 bases and J by 1 base, with 12 bases between the two germline ends. The germline gives CDR1 SGHRS, CDR2 YFSETQ. The CDR3 extends over 14 amino acids. Here the CDR3 reads CASSHGQYSYEQYF. CDR3 sequence (DNA): TGCGCCAGCAGCCACGGACAGTATTCCTACGAGCAGTACTTC.

This clonotype was seen only a few times. This rearrangement joins TRBV5-4 to TRBJ1-1; D is undetermined. The CDR3 spans 14 residues. Trimming cost V 2 bases and J 1 base, with 9 bases left between them. Germline V gene lookup returns CDR1 SGHNT and CDR2 YYREEE (reference sequence). This CDR3 is CASSFARENTEAFF. As DNA, the CDR3 is TGTGCCAGCAGCTTTGCACGGGAGAACACTGAAGCTTTCTTT.